Listed below are T cell receptor beta chains from one sample, sequenced in a study of blood T cell repertoires in COVID-19. Using immunoSEQ multiplex PCR, the repertoire was profiled, and TCRdb retains in-frame clones only, with some absent. The sample shows approximately 210,000 clones, roughly four fifths of them seen only once. Sequencing was carried out using peripheral blood. The receptor source for this set is an elderly woman with COVID-19, enrolled during active disease. The CDR3 runs from the conserved cysteine through the conserved F or W. Each record gives: CDR3 DNA, CDR3 protein, J gene, clone size, D gene, V gene. A D gene is named only where the DNA matches it firmly. Some rows have no size entry. The others give once, few or many, or a class for an expanded clone.

CDR3nt: TGCGCCAGCAGCTTGGTTAGCGGGGGCACCGGGGAGCTGTTTTTT
CDR3aa: CASSLVSGGTGELFF
j_gene: TRBJ2-2
abundance: NA
d_gene: TRBD2
v_gene: TRBV5-1

CDR3nt: TGTGCCAGCAGCAACGGACAGGATAGCAATCAGCCCCAGCATTTT
CDR3aa: CASSNGQDSNQPQHF
j_gene: TRBJ1-5
abundance: NA
d_gene: TRBD1
v_gene: TRBV5-8

CDR3nt: TGTGCCAGCAATCGAGCGGGCGCCTACAATGAGCAGTTCTTC
CDR3aa: CASNRAGAYNEQFF
j_gene: TRBJ2-1
abundance: NA
d_gene: NA
v_gene: TRBV27

CDR3nt: TGTGCCAGCAGTTTTTGGGACAGGGGGCGTCGGGGCAATCAGCCCCAGCATTTT
CDR3aa: CASSFWDRGRRGNQPQHF
j_gene: TRBJ1-5
abundance: few
d_gene: TRBD1
v_gene: TRBV28

CDR3nt: TGTGCCAGCAGTAAGGAGGTCAATCAGCCCCAGCATTTT
CDR3aa: CASSKEVNQPQHF
j_gene: TRBJ1-5
abundance: few
d_gene: NA
v_gene: TRBV6-5

CDR3nt: TGTGCCAGCAGCAGACTAGCGGGGGGGGGTGGAACAGATACGCAGTATTTT
CDR3aa: CASSRLAGGGGTDTQYF
j_gene: TRBJ2-3
abundance: NA
d_gene: TRBD2
v_gene: TRBV3-1/TRBV3-2

CDR3nt: TGTGCCAGCAGTGAAAGGATAGCGGGGGGGTCAGATACGCAGTATTTT
CDR3aa: CASSERIAGGSDTQYF
j_gene: TRBJ2-3
abundance: NA
d_gene: TRBD2
v_gene: TRBV2

CDR3nt: TGTGCCAGCAGCGTAAGAGGACAGCTTAACAATGAGCAGTTCTTC
CDR3aa: CASSVRGQLNNEQFF
j_gene: TRBJ2-1
abundance: NA
d_gene: NA
v_gene: TRBV9

CDR3nt: TGTGCCAGCAGTGACCAGGACAGGGGAAGGTATGGCTACACCTTC
CDR3aa: CASSDQDRGRYGYTF
j_gene: TRBJ1-2
abundance: NA
d_gene: TRBD1
v_gene: TRBV6-1

CDR3nt: TGTGCCAGCAGCCCAATCCCCCTAGCGGGAGGGCCAAATGAGCAGTTCTTC
CDR3aa: CASSPIPLAGGPNEQFF
j_gene: TRBJ2-1
abundance: NA
d_gene: TRBD2
v_gene: TRBV4-2

CDR3nt: TGTGCCAGCAGCTTCCGGCGGTCGGCTAGCGGGAGGGCCGGCACCGGGGAGCTGTTTTTT
CDR3aa: CASSFRRSASGRAGTGELFF
j_gene: TRBJ2-2
abundance: NA
d_gene: TRBD2
v_gene: TRBV5-5

CDR3nt: TGTGCCAGCAGCTTGGGAGGGTTGGCAAAGACCCAGTACTTC
CDR3aa: CASSLGGLAKTQYF
j_gene: TRBJ2-5
abundance: NA
d_gene: NA
v_gene: TRBV5-6

CDR3nt: TGTGCCAGTAGTATTAGAGATCTCTCGAACAATGAGCAGTTCTTC
CDR3aa: CASSIRDLSNNEQFF
j_gene: TRBJ2-1
abundance: NA
d_gene: NA
v_gene: TRBV19

CDR3nt: TGTGCCAGCTCACCACCGGGCGGAGGGGTTGGCGAAAAACTGTTTTTT
CDR3aa: CASSPPGGGVGEKLFF
j_gene: TRBJ1-4
abundance: NA
d_gene: NA
v_gene: TRBV18

CDR3nt: TGTGCCAGCTCACCCTTGGGGGGGCCGGTAGATACGCAGTATTTT
CDR3aa: CASSPLGGPVDTQYF
j_gene: TRBJ2-3
abundance: NA
d_gene: NA
v_gene: TRBV18

CDR3nt: TGTGCCAGCGGGCGAAGAAGATCTACAGATACGCAGTATTTT
CDR3aa: CASGRRRSTDTQYF
j_gene: TRBJ2-3
abundance: once
d_gene: NA
v_gene: TRBV2

CDR3nt: TGTGCCAGCAGCTTCCAGAATTATGGCTACACCTTC
CDR3aa: CASSFQNYGYTF
j_gene: TRBJ1-2
abundance: NA
d_gene: NA
v_gene: TRBV11-2

CDR3nt: TGTGCCAGCAGCGTAGAGGGGGAGTGGAGAGCGGCGGGTACAGATACGCAGTATTTT
CDR3aa: CASSVEGEWRAAGTDTQYF
j_gene: TRBJ2-3
abundance: NA
d_gene: NA
v_gene: TRBV9

CDR3nt: TGTGCCAGCGGAGAGGGACAGAACTATGGCTACACCTTC
CDR3aa: CASGEGQNYGYTF
j_gene: TRBJ1-2
abundance: NA
d_gene: TRBD1
v_gene: TRBV2

CDR3nt: TGTGCCAGCAAGAGGACAGGGATTGAAGCTTTCTTT
CDR3aa: CASKRTGIEAFF
j_gene: TRBJ1-1
abundance: NA
d_gene: TRBD1
v_gene: TRBV6-5

CDR3nt: TGCAGCGTTGAAGATCGGGCCGCAGGGGCCTACGAGCAGTACTTC
CDR3aa: CSVEDRAAGAYEQYF
j_gene: TRBJ2-7
abundance: NA
d_gene: NA
v_gene: TRBV29-1

CDR3nt: TGTGCCAGCAGCGTAGGAGCGTATGACTACAATGAGCAGTTCTTC
CDR3aa: CASSVGAYDYNEQFF
j_gene: TRBJ2-1
abundance: NA
d_gene: NA
v_gene: TRBV9

CDR3nt: TGCGCCAGCAGCTTTAGGTCGGGAGGGGGCGGAGGTCGCAACACTGAAGCTTTCTTT
CDR3aa: CASSFRSGGGGGRNTEAFF
j_gene: TRBJ1-1
abundance: NA
d_gene: TRBD1
v_gene: TRBV5-1

CDR3nt: TGTGCCAGCAGCTTGTGGGGGGACTATGGCTACACCTTC
CDR3aa: CASSLWGDYGYTF
j_gene: TRBJ1-2
abundance: NA
d_gene: NA
v_gene: TRBV7-2

CDR3nt: TGTGCCAGCAGTGATAGTTACGGCTACACCTTC
CDR3aa: CASSDSYGYTF
j_gene: TRBJ1-2
abundance: NA
d_gene: NA
v_gene: TRBV6-1

CDR3nt: TGTGCCAGCAGCCTCGCTACAGCCTATACTGAAGCTTTCTTT
CDR3aa: CASSLATAYTEAFF
j_gene: TRBJ1-1
abundance: NA
d_gene: NA
v_gene: TRBV5-6

CDR3nt: TGTGCCACCAGCCGGGACAGGGGGTCCTACGAGCAGTACTTC
CDR3aa: CATSRDRGSYEQYF
j_gene: TRBJ2-7
abundance: NA
d_gene: TRBD1
v_gene: TRBV15

CDR3nt: TGTGCCAGCAGCTTGGCAGGAGGATCTCACTTTAACACTGAAGCTTTCTTT
CDR3aa: CASSLAGGSHFNTEAFF
j_gene: TRBJ1-1
abundance: NA
d_gene: NA
v_gene: TRBV5-5

CDR3nt: TGTGCCGCCGAGGTTGGCGGGAATCAGCCCCAGCATTTT
CDR3aa: CAAEVGGNQPQHF
j_gene: TRBJ1-5
abundance: NA
d_gene: NA
v_gene: TRBV19

CDR3nt: TGTGCCAGCAGCCCCACGACCGGGGGAGGGAAACCCGGGGAGCTGTTTTTT
CDR3aa: CASSPTTGGGKPGELFF
j_gene: TRBJ2-2
abundance: once
d_gene: TRBD2
v_gene: TRBV3-1/TRBV3-2

CDR3nt: TGTGCCAGCAGTGAATTGAGGAAGCAGTTCTTC
CDR3aa: CASSELRKQFF
j_gene: TRBJ2-1
abundance: NA
d_gene: NA
v_gene: TRBV25-1

CDR3nt: TGTGCCAGCTCACCACCGTCCAGCTACGAGCAGTACTTC
CDR3aa: CASSPPSSYEQYF
j_gene: TRBJ2-7
abundance: NA
d_gene: NA
v_gene: TRBV18

CDR3nt: TGTGCCAGCAGCGTAGGGGTGCAGGGTGGCTATGGCTACACCTTC
CDR3aa: CASSVGVQGGYGYTF
j_gene: TRBJ1-2
abundance: once
d_gene: NA
v_gene: TRBV9

CDR3nt: TGCGCCAGCAGCCAAGATTCCAACAGGGGCTCTCCGGGTTCCTTAGGAAACACCATATATTTT
CDR3aa: CASSQDSNRGSPGSLGNTIYF
j_gene: TRBJ1-3
abundance: NA
d_gene: TRBD1
v_gene: TRBV4-1

CDR3nt: TGTGCCAGCAGCTTGGGTGGCAGGGTCAATCAGCCCCAGCATTTT
CDR3aa: CASSLGGRVNQPQHF
j_gene: TRBJ1-5
abundance: few
d_gene: NA
v_gene: TRBV5-8

CDR3nt: TGCGCCAGCAGGCAGACTGGGTACGAGCAGTACTTC
CDR3aa: CASRQTGYEQYF
j_gene: TRBJ2-7
abundance: NA
d_gene: NA
v_gene: TRBV5-1

CDR3nt: TGTGCCAGCAGTTTAACCACAGCCAATAATTCACCCCTCCACTTT
CDR3aa: CASSLTTANNSPLHF
j_gene: TRBJ1-6
abundance: NA
d_gene: NA
v_gene: TRBV27

CDR3nt: TGTGCCAGCTCACCACTAAGCGGCCTCAATGAGCAGTTCTTC
CDR3aa: CASSPLSGLNEQFF
j_gene: TRBJ2-1
abundance: NA
d_gene: NA
v_gene: TRBV18

CDR3nt: TGTGCCAGCAGACCAGCGGGAACGACAGATACGCAGTATTTT
CDR3aa: CASRPAGTTDTQYF
j_gene: TRBJ2-3
abundance: NA
d_gene: TRBD2
v_gene: TRBV9

CDR3nt: TGTGCCAGCAGTGAATTCGGATTTGTGGGGCAGGGGGCCAGGCAGCCCCAGCATTTT
CDR3aa: CASSEFGFVGQGARQPQHF
j_gene: TRBJ1-5
abundance: NA
d_gene: TRBD1
v_gene: TRBV6-1

CDR3nt: TGTGCCAGCAGCTTAAACAGGGACGCTAACTATGGCTACACCTTC
CDR3aa: CASSLNRDANYGYTF
j_gene: TRBJ1-2
abundance: few
d_gene: NA
v_gene: TRBV7-2

CDR3nt: TGTGCCAGCTTCGGGACTCCTCAAGAGACCCAGTACTTC
CDR3aa: CASFGTPQETQYF
j_gene: TRBJ2-5
abundance: NA
d_gene: NA
v_gene: TRBV28

CDR3nt: TGTGCCAGCAGTTATGGCCGTGGGGGGGTAGGCTATGGCTACACCTTC
CDR3aa: CASSYGRGGVGYGYTF
j_gene: TRBJ1-2
abundance: NA
d_gene: NA
v_gene: TRBV28

CDR3nt: TGTGCCAGTAGGGTTAGCGGGGCCCAAGAGACCCAGTACTTC
CDR3aa: CASRVSGAQETQYF
j_gene: TRBJ2-5
abundance: once
d_gene: TRBD2
v_gene: TRBV19

CDR3nt: TGTGCCAGCACCGGACAGGTCTCTGGAAACACCATATATTTT
CDR3aa: CASTGQVSGNTIYF
j_gene: TRBJ1-3
abundance: NA
d_gene: TRBD1
v_gene: TRBV2